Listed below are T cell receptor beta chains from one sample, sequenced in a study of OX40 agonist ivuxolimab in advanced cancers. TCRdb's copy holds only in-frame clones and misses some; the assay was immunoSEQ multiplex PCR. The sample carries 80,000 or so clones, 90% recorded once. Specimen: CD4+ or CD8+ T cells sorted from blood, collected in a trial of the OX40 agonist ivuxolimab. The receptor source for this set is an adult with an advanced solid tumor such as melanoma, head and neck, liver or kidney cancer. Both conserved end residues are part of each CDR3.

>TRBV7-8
CASSFGQNTEKLFF
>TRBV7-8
CASSTRQGPPGAFF
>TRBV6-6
CASSRDSRYGYTF
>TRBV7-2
CASSPPGGAQTQYF
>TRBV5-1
CASSLGPPTDTQYF
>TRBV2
CATRPWAQETQYF
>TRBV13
CASSYRDTFYEQYF
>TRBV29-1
CSAIPGQNSYEQYF
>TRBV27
CASSLDSGSYNEQFF
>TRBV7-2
CASSQRTGEPYEQYF
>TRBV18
CASSPKSSGGETQYF
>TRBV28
CASSPAHGTGGGQTNYGYTF
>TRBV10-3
CASGTSGSRYNEQFF
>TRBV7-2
CASSSGRDGGYF
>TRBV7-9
CASRLDGESTEAFF
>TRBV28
CASSSGTDYGYTF
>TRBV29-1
CSGRSGVETQYF
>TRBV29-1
CSSRKDTDTQYF
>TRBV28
CASSPRTGGYTEAFF
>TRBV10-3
CAISESWGGVDNSPLHF
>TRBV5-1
CASSLAGQGEETQYF
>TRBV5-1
CASSSTGEETQYF
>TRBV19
CASSIGQEVRPQHF
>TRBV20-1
CSAQQDNTQYF
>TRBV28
CASSASQGVGLTDTQYF
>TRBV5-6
CASSLASGLRETQYF
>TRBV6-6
CASKQTGTSGNTIYF
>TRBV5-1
CASSSGIQETQYF